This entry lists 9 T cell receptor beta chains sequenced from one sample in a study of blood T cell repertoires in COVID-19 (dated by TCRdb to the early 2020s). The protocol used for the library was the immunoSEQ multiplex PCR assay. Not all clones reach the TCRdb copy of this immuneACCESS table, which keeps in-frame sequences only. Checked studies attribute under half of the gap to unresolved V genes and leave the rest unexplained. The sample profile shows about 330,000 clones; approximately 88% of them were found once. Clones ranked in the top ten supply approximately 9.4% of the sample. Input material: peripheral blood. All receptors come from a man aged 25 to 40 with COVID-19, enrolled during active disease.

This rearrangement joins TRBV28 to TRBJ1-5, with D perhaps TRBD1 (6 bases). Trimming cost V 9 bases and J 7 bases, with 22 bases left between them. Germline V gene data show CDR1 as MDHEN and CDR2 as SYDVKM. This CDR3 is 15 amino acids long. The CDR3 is CASRSWGGAGQPQHF. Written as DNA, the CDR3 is TGTGCCAGTCGCTCCTGGGGGGGCGCGGGACAGCCCCAGCATTTT.

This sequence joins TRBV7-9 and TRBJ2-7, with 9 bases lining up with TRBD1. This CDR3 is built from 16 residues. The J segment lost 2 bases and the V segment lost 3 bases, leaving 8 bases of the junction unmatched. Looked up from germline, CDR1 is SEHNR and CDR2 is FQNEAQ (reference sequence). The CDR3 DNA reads TGTGCCAGCAGCTTTGCCCCGGGACAGGGCACCTACGAGCAGTACTTC. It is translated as CASSFAPGQGTYEQYF. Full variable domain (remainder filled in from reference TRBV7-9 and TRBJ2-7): DTGVSQNPRHKITKRGQNVTFRCDPISEHNRLYWYRQTLGQGPEFLTYFQNEAQLEKSRLLSDRFSAERPKGSFSTLEIQRTEQGDSAMYLCASSFAPGQGTYEQYFGPGTRLTVT.

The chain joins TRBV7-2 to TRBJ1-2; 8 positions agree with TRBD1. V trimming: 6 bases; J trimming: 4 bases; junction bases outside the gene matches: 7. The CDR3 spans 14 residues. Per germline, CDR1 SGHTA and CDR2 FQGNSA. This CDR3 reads CASSRQGQTYGYTF. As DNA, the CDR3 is TGTGCCAGCAGTAGACAGGGGCAGACCTATGGCTACACCTTC.

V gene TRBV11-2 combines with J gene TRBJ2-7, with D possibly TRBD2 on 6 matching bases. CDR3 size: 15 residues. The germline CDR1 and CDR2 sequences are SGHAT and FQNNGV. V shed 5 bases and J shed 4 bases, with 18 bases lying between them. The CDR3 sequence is CASSLLRGPLYEQYF. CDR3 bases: TGTGCCAGCAGCCTACTGCGGGGCCCGTTATACGAGCAGTACTTC.

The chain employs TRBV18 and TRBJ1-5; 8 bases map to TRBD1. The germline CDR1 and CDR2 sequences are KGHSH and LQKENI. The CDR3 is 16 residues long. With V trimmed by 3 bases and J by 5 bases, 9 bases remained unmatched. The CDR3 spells CASSPYSTGEDQPQHF. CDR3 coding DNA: TGTGCCAGCTCACCTTACTCGACAGGGGAAGATCAGCCCCAGCATTTT.

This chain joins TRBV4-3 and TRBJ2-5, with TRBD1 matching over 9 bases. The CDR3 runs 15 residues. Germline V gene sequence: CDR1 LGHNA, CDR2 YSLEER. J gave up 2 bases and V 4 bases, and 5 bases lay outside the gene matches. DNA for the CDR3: TGCGCCAGCAGCCTGACCGGGACAGGGCAAGAGACCCAGTACTTC. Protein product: CASSLTGTGQETQYF.

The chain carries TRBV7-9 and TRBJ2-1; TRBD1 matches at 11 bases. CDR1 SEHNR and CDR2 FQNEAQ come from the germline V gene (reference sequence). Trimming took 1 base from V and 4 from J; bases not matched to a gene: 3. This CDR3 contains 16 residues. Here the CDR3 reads CASSLDGTGGYNEQFF. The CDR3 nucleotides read TGTGCCAGCAGCTTAGATGGGACAGGGGGTTACAATGAGCAGTTCTTC.

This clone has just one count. CDR3 sequence (DNA): TGTGCCAGCAGTGAAAGGGGAAATGGGGGCTACACCTTC. This encodes CASSERGNGGYTF. The chain is built from TRBV2 and TRBJ1-2; tentatively, D is TRBD1 (5 bases). The CDR3 totals 13 residues. CDR1 is SNHLY, CDR2 FYNNEI, per germline. V dropped 2 bases and J dropped 8 bases, with 12 bases sitting between them. Full variable domain (rest looked up from reference TRBV2 and TRBJ1-2): EPEVTQTPSHQVTQMGQEVILRCVPISNHLYFYWYRQILGQKVEFLVSFYNNEISEKSEIFDDQFSVERPDGSNFTLKIRSTKLEDSAMYFCASSERGNGGYTFGSGTRLTVV.

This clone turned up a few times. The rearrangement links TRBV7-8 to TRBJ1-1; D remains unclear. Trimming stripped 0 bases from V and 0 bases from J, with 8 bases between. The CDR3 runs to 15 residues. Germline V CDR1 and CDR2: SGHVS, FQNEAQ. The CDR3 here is CASSLANSLNTEAFF. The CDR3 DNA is TGTGCCAGCAGCTTAGCGAACTCCCTGAACACTGAAGCTTTCTTT.